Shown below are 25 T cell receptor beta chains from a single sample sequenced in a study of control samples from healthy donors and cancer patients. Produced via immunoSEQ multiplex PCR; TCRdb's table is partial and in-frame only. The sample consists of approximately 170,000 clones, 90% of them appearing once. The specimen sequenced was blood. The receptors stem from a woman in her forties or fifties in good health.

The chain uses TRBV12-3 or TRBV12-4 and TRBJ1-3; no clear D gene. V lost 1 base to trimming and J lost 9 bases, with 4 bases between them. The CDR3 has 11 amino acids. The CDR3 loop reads CASSLGTTIYF. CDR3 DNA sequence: TGTGCCAGCAGTTTAGGTACCACCATATATTTT.

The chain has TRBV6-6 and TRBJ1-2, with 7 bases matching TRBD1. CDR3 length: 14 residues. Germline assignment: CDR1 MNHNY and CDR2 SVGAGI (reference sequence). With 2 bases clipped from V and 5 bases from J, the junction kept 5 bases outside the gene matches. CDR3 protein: CASSYKGTDYGYTF. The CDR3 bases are TGTGCCAGCAGTTACAAGGGGACAGATTATGGCTACACCTTC.

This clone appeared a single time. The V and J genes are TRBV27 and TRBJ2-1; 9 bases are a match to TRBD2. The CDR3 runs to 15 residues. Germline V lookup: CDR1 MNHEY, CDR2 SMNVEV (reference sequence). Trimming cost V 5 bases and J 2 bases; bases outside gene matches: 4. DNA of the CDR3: TGTGCCAGCAGTCTCGGGACTAGCACCTACAATGAGCAGTTCTTC. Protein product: CASSLGTSTYNEQFF.

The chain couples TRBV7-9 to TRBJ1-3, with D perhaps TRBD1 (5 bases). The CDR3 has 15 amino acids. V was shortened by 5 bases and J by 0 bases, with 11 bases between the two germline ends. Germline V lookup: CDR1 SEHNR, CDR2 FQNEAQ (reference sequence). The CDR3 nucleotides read TGTGCCAGCAGCCGGGGACTGAGCTCTGGAAACACCATATATTTT. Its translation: CASSRGLSSGNTIYF.

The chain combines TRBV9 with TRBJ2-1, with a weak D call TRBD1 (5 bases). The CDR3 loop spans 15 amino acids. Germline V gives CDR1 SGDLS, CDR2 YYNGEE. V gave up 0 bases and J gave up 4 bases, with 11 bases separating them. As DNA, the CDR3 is TGTGCCAGCAGCGTAGGGACACCAGGATACAATGAGCAGTTCTTC. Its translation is CASSVGTPGYNEQFF. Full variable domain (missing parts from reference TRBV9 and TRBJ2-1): DSGVTQTPKHLITATGQRVTLRCSPRSGDLSVYWYQQSLDQGLQFLIQYYNGEERAKGNILERFSAQQFPDLHSELNLSSLELGDSALYFCASSVGTPGYNEQFFGPGTRLTVL.

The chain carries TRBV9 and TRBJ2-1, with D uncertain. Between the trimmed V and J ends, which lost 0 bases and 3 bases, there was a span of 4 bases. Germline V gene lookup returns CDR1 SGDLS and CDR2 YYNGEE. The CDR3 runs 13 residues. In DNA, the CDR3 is TGTGCCAGCAGCGTAGAACTCTACAATGAGCAGTTCTTC. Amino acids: CASSVELYNEQFF.

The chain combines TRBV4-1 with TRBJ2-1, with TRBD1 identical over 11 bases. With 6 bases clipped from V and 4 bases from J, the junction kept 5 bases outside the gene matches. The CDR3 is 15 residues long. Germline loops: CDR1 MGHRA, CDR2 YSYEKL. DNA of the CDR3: TGCGCCAGCAGTCCCGGACAGGGGGCTTACAATGAGCAGTTCTTC. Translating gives CASSPGQGAYNEQFF.

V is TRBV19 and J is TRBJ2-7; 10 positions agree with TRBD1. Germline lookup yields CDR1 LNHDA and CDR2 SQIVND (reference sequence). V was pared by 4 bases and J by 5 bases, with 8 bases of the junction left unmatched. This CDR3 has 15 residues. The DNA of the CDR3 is TGTGCCAGTAGTAGACGCAGACAGGGGGCTCACGAGCAGTACTTC. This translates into CASSRRRQGAHEQYF. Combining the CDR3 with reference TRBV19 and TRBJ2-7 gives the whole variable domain DGGITQSPKYLFRKEGQNVTLSCEQNLNHDAMYWYRQDPGQGLRLIYYSQIVNDFQKGDIAEGYSVSREKKESFPLTVTSAQKNPTAFYLCASSRRRQGAHEQYFGPGTRLTVT.

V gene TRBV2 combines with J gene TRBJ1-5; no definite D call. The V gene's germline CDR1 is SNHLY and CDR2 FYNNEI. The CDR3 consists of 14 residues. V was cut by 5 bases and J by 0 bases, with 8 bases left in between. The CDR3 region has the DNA TGTGCCAGCAGTTGGACGGATAGCAATCAGCCCCAGCATTTT. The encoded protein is CASSWTDSNQPQHF.

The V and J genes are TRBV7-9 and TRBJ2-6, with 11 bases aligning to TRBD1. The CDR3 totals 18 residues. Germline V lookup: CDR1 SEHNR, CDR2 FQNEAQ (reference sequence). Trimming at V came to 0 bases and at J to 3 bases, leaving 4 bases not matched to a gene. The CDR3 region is CASSLAPGQGDGANVLTF. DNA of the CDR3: TGTGCCAGCAGCTTAGCGCCGGGACAGGGGGATGGGGCCAACGTCCTGACTTTC.

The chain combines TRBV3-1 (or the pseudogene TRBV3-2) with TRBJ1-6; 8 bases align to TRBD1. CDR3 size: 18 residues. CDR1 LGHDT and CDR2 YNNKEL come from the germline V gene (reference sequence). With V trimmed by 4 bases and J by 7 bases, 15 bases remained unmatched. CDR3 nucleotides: TGTGCCAGCAGCCTTGGACAGGGCGGCGGTAGGGGGAATTCACCCCTCCACTTT. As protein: CASSLGQGGGRGNSPLHF.

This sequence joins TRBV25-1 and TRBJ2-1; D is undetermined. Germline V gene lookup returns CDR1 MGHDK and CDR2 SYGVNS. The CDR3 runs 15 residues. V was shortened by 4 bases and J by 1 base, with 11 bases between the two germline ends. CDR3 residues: CASSAPGPSYNEQFF. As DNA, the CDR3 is TGTGCCAGCAGTGCGCCGGGTCCTTCCTACAATGAGCAGTTCTTC.

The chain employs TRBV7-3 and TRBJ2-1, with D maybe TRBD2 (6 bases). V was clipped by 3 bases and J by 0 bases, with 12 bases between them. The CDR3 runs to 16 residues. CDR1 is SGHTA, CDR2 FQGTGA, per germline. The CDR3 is CASSFSSASSYNEQFF. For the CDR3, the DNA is TGTGCCAGCAGCTTCTCTAGCGCGAGCTCCTACAATGAGCAGTTCTTC.

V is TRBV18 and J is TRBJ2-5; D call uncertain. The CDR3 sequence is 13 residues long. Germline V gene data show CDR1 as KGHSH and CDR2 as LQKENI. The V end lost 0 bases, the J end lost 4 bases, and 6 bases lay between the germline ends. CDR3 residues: CASSPPVLETQYF. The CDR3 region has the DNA TGTGCCAGCTCACCACCGGTTCTAGAGACCCAGTACTTC.

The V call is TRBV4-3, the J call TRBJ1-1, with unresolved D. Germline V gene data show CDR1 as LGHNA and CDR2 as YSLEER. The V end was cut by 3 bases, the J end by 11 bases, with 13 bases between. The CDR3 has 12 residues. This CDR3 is CASSHGSSEAFF. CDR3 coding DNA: TGCGCCAGCAGCCATGGAAGTTCAGAGGCTTTCTTT.

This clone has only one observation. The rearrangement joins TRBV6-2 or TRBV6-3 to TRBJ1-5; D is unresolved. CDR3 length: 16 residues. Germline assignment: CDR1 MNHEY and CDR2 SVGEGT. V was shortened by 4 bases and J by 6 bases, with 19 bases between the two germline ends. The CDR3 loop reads CASSSQDFPPGQPQHF. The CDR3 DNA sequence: TGTGCCAGCAGTTCCCAGGACTTCCCTCCGGGTCAGCCCCAGCATTTT.

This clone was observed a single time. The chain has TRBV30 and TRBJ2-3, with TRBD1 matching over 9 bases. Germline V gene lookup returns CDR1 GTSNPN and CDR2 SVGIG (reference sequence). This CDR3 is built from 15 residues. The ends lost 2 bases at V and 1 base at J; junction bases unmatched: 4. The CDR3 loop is CAWSRGTGRTDTQYF. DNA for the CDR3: TGTGCCTGGAGTCGGGGGACAGGGCGCACAGATACGCAGTATTTT.

CDR3 protein: CASSVGVGQGALYGYTF. In DNA, the CDR3 is TGTGCCAGCAGCGTAGGGGTGGGACAGGGGGCATTGTATGGCTACACCTTC. The chain links TRBV9 to TRBJ1-2, with 12 positions matching TRBD1. The V and J ends lost 0 bases and 5 bases, in that order; junction bases with no gene match: 8. The CDR3 is 17 amino acids. From germline, CDR1 is SGDLS and CDR2 YYNGEE.

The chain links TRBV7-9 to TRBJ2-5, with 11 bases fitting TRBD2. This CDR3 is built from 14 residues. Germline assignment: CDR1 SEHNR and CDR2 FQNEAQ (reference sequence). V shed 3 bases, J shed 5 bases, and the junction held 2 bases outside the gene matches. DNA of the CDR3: TGTGCCAGCAGCTTCGGACTAGCGGGCGAGACCCAGTACTTC. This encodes CASSFGLAGETQYF.

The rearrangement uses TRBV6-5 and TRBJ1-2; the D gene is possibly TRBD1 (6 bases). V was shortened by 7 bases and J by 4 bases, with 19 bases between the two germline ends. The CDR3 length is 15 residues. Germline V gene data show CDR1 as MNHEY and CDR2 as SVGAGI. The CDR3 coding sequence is TGTGCCAGCACCGCTAAAGGGGGAAGCCTCTATGGCTACACCTTC. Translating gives CASTAKGGSLYGYTF.

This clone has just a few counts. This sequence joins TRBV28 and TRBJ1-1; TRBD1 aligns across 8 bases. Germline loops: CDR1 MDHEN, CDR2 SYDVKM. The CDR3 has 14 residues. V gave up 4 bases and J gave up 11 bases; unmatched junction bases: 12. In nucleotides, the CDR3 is TGTGCCAGCAGTTCCCGGGACAGGTCACTTCGGGCTTTCTTT. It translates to CASSSRDRSLRAFF.

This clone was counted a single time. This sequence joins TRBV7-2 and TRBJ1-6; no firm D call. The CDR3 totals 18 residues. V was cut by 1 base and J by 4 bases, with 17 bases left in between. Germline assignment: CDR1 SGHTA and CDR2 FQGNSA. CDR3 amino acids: CASSLGRRSLGYNSPLHF. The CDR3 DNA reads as TGTGCCAGCAGCTTAGGGCGGAGGTCGTTAGGGTATAATTCACCCCTCCACTTT.

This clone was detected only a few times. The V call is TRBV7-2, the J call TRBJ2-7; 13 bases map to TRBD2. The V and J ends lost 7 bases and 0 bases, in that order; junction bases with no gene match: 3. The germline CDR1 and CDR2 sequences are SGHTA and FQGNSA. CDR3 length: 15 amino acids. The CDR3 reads CASKRTSGGSYEQYF. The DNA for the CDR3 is TGTGCCAGCAAAAGGACTAGCGGGGGCTCCTACGAGCAGTACTTC.

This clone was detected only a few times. The DNA for the CDR3 is TGTGCCAGTAGTTCCCCTCCGGAGAGCTATGGCTACACCTTC. Encoded protein: CASSSPPESYGYTF. The rearrangement joins TRBV19 to TRBJ1-2, with D uncertain. Trimming removed 5 bases from V and 4 bases from J, with 14 bases in between. Germline V gives CDR1 LNHDA, CDR2 SQIVND (reference sequence). This CDR3 region has 14 residues.

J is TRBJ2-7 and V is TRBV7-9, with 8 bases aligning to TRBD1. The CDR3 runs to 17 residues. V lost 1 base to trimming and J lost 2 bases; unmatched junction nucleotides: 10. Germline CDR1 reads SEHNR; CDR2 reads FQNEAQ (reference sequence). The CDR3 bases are TGTGCCAGCAGCTTAGTAGATGGCCGGGACAGGACCTACGAGCAGTACTTC. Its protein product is CASSLVDGRDRTYEQYF.